Following are 6 T cell receptor beta chains from one sample sequenced in a study of response to subunit inactivated influenza vaccine (dated by TCRdb to 2016 to 2019). Library construction relied on RT-PCR. Instrument on record: Illumina HiSeq 2500. TCRdb applied fastp at Q25 and MiXCR to the public reads, then kept only in-frame beta chains. Merged by CDR3 protein, the rows form single entries marked with the most common genes and DNA. Here the sample has about 650,000 distinct CDR3 sequences; approximately 14% occur a single time. Approximately 10% of the sample is in the top ten clones. The sample consisted of PBMCs from blood, taken approximately 12 days after vaccination. These TCRs come from a man between 45 and 60 years old who received an inactivated influenza vaccine. Donor details come from another sample of the same person, matched by shared clones.

The J gene is TRBJ2-3, the V gene TRBV29-1, with 7 bases that match TRBD2. This CDR3 is built from 14 residues. CDR1 SQVTM and CDR2 ANQGSEA come from the germline V gene. Trimming took 2 bases from V and 5 from J; bases not matched to a gene: 7. This chain's CDR3 is CSVEFQGGVDTQYF. In DNA form, the CDR3 reads TGCAGCGTTGAATTTCAGGGAGGGGTAGATACGCAGTATTTT.

V is TRBV18 and J is TRBJ2-5; tentatively, D is TRBD2 (6 bases). CDR1 and CDR2 from the germline V gene are KGHSH and LQKENI. Trimming cost V 4 bases and J 3 bases, with 9 bases left between them. The CDR3 is 13 amino acids. The CDR3 protein is CASSRDFKETQYF. CDR3 nucleotide sequence: TGTGCCAGCTCACGGGACTTTAAAGAGACCCAGTACTTC. The complete variable domain, with remaining parts taken from reference TRBV18 and TRBJ2-5, reads NAGVMQNPRHLVRRRGQEARLRCSPMKGHSHVYWYRQLPEEGLKFMVYLQKENIIDESGMPKERFSAEFPKEGPSILRIQQVVRGDSAAYFCASSRDFKETQYFGPGTRLLVL.

This clonotype was found a few times. The chain employs TRBV10-3 and TRBJ1-5; TRBD1 agrees at 9 bases. The V and J ends lost 1 base and 6 bases, in that order; junction bases with no gene match: 7. In germline, CDR1 is ENHRY, CDR2 SYGVKD. The CDR3 has 16 residues. CDR3 sequence reads: CAISELLDRGLQPQHF. The DNA of the CDR3 is TGTGCCATCAGTGAGTTATTGGACAGGGGACTTCAGCCCCAGCATTTT.

The chain employs TRBV12-3 or TRBV12-4 and TRBJ2-1; D gene unclear. Trimming took 5 bases from V and 15 from J, leaving 17 bases between them. This CDR3 spans 12 amino acids. CDR3: CASSPRAGLAFF. In DNA form, the CDR3 reads TGTGCCAGCAGTCCCCGTGCCGGGTTGGCGTTCTTC.

The genes are TRBV20-1 and TRBJ2-5, with D tentatively TRBD1 (5 bases). CDR1 and CDR2 (germline): DFQATT, SNEGSKA (reference sequence). The CDR3 is 15 residues long. Trimming cost V 0 bases and J 2 bases, with 13 bases left between them. This CDR3 is CSARDGAVRQETQYF. CDR3 nucleotide sequence: TGCAGTGCTAGAGATGGGGCCGTCAGACAAGAGACCCAGTACTTC.

The V call is TRBV6-1, the J call TRBJ1-1, with D perhaps TRBD1 (6 bases). In germline, CDR1 is MNHNS, CDR2 SASEGT. The length of the CDR3 is 14 residues. Between the trimmed V and J ends, which lost 6 bases and 2 bases, there was a span of 13 bases. The CDR3 loop is CASRNLQGNTEAFF. The DNA of the CDR3 is TGTGCCAGCAGAAATCTACAGGGTAACACTGAAGCTTTCTTT.